Listed below are T cell receptor beta chains from one sample, sequenced in a study of T cell repertoires in cytomegalovirus infection. From the reads, TCRdb called clonotypes with MiXCR, one entry per CDR3 protein. The sample holds approximately 260,000 distinct CDR3 sequences, approximately 15% seen once. The sample consisted of CD8+ T cells from PBMCs. These receptor sequences come from a human donor in good health (CMV status not recorded). Some clones in this sample may be carry-over from other donors' samples. Each CDR3 is given without its conserved first and last residue.

10 | TRBV7-9 | ASNRGRDEQF
16 | TRBV9 | ASSPSGGTGTTGNTIY
19 | TRBV7-8 | ASSLPRHGTGRLANTGELF
12 | TRBV28 | ASSLIGVNQPQH
10 | TRBV7-2 | ASSSPGPEQY
16 | TRBV28 | ASSLYLAGGPSYNEQF
12 | TRBV4-1 | ASNRGAAADTQY
12 | TRBV6-5 | ASRSGLGRETQY
14 | TRBV5-1 | ASSLGPTGGFTEAF
12 | TRBV7-8 | ASSSWTGQETQY
12 | TRBV2 | ASSEGTGAYEQY